These 10 T cell receptor beta chains were sequenced from one sample in a study of spatial heterogeneity in lung cancer. TCRdb reanalysed the 5' RACE reads using MiXCR and keeps one entry per CDR3 protein. The sample contains about 5,700 distinct CDR3 sequences, roughly 15% of which appear only once. The time point was: sample taken at primary tumor resection. Notes on the study in general: Counts of expanded intratumoral alpha and beta TCRs tracked tumor mutation counts.

These receptors are not linked to any known antigen. Sequenced here: lung tumor tissue, sampled at surgery. Source of these receptors: a male donor with early-stage non-small cell lung cancer.

This clonotype counts as medium-sized (0.01 to 0.1%). The genes are TRBV10-3 and TRBJ1-2, with D unclear. The germline V gene has CDR1 ENHRY and CDR2 SYGVKD. The CDR3 consists of 12 residues. Trimming stripped 4 bases from V and 6 bases from J, with 9 bases between. Here the CDR3 reads CAISAEADGYTF. As DNA, the CDR3 is TGTGCCATCAGTGCTGAAGCAGATGGCTACACCTTC.

This clonotype is medium-sized within its sample. This chain links TRBV29-1 with TRBJ1-1; D is unresolved. CDR1 and CDR2 from the germline V gene are SQVTM and ANQGSEA. V lost 0 bases, J lost 1 base, and 15 bases lay in between. This CDR3 spans 16 amino acids. CDR3 region: CSVEDTIGGQNTEAFF. The CDR3 bases are TGCAGCGTTGAAGATACGATCGGAGGGCAGAACACTGAAGCTTTCTTT.

The CDR3 region is CASSLGGGTDTQYF. In DNA form, the CDR3 reads TGTGCCAGCAGCTTAGGCGGCGGCACAGATACGCAGTATTTT. The chain employs TRBV11-3 and TRBJ2-3; D ambiguous. There are 14 residues in the CDR3. The V end lost 1 base, the J end lost 1 base, and 6 bases lay between the germline ends. CDR1 SGHNT and CDR2 YENEEA come from the germline V gene.

The chain couples TRBV6-5 to TRBJ2-5; possibly TRBD1 or TRBD2 for D (6 bases each). Germline V gene lookup returns CDR1 MNHEY and CDR2 SVGAGI. The CDR3 spans 15 residues. The ends were cut back, 5 bases at V and 4 bases at J, with 17 bases in the middle. The CDR3 DNA is TGTGCCAGCAGTCCTGAGGGGGGCCCTAGAGAGACCCAGTACTTC. It is translated as CASSPEGGPRETQYF.

This chain links TRBV7-2 with TRBJ2-3; D might be TRBD2 (6 bases). This CDR3 spans 14 amino acids. V was cut by 1 base and J by 4 bases, with 9 bases left in between. Germline V gives CDR1 SGHTA, CDR2 FQGNSA. The CDR3 sequence: CASSLGGASDTQYF. Here the CDR3 DNA reads TGTGCCAGCAGCTTAGGCGGGGCCTCAGATACGCAGTATTTT. Variable domain in full (rest from reference TRBV7-2 and TRBJ2-3): GAGVSQSPSNKVTEKGKDVELRCDPISGHTALYWYRQSLGQGLEFLIYFQGNSAPDKSGLPSDRFSAERTGGSVSTLTIQRTQQEDSAVYLCASSLGGASDTQYFGPGTRLTVL.

The chain links TRBV29-1 to TRBJ2-2, with no clear D. CDR3 length equals 14 residues. The V and J ends lost 4 bases and 1 base respectively, with 10 bases between them. Germline loops: CDR1 SQVTM, CDR2 ANQGSEA. The CDR3 nucleotides are TGCAGCGTTGTATGGGCCTGGAACACCGGGGAGCTGTTTTTT. The encoded protein is CSVVWAWNTGELFF.

As to this clonotype: This may arise from a read error, as a much more abundant clone is one base away. The rearrangement uses TRBV5-6 and TRBJ1-2; D might be TRBD1 (5 bases). The V gene lost 0 bases and the J gene lost 4 bases, with 7 bases spanning the gap. Germline V CDR1 and CDR2: SGHDT, YYEEEE. The CDR3 loop spans 13 amino acids. In nucleotides, the CDR3 is TGTGCCAGCAGCTTGGCAGGGACCTATGGCTACACCTTC. This sequence encodes CASSLAGTYGYTF.

The V and J genes are TRBV18 and TRBJ2-7, with D hard to call. The CDR3 is made up of 13 amino acids. From germline, CDR1 is KGHSH and CDR2 LQKENI. V was shortened by 2 bases and J by 1 base, with 6 bases between the two germline ends. The CDR3 loop is CASSPASSYEQYF. The CDR3 DNA sequence: TGTGCCAGCTCACCAGCAAGTTCCTACGAGCAGTACTTC. The full variable domain, its missing parts supplied by reference TRBV18 and TRBJ2-7, is NAGVMQNPRHLVRRRGQEARLRCSPMKGHSHVYWYRQLPEEGLKFMVYLQKENIIDESGMPKERFSAEFPKEGPSILRIQQVVRGDSAAYFCASSPASSYEQYFGPGTRLTVT.

This clonotype has a handful of counts. The chain links TRBV6-5 to TRBJ2-7; D not certain. Germline assignment: CDR1 MNHEY and CDR2 SVGAGI. The V and J ends lost 0 bases and 2 bases respectively, with 8 bases between them. This CDR3 is built from 14 residues. CDR3 DNA sequence: TGTGCCAGCAGTTACTCGGACGGACCCTACGAGCAGTACTTC. This sequence encodes CASSYSDGPYEQYF.

By share of the sample, this clonotype is medium-sized. This chain links TRBV6-2 or TRBV6-3 with TRBJ1-2, with D perhaps matching TRBD1 (6 bases). Germline CDR1 and CDR2: MNHEY and SVGEGT. CDR3 length: 16 amino acids. Trimming left V 5 bases short and J 3 bases short, with 19 bases between. In DNA form, the CDR3 reads TGTGCCAGCAGTACAGGGCTCATCGTTTTGGACTATGGCTACACCTTC. Its translation is CASSTGLIVLDYGYTF.